This T cell receptor (beta chain) was profiled in a study of T cell repertoires in cytomegalovirus infection. A word on this clonotype: Its matching antigen is unknown. A read error may be the cause here, since a much bigger clone is one base away.

Germline V gives CDR1 SGDLS, CDR2 YYNGEE. Trimming left V 4 bases short and J 1 base short, with 5 bases between. CDR3 length: 13 residues. TCRdb passed the reads through MiXCR, listing each CDR3 protein once. The sample shows 110,000 to 150,000 distinct CDR3 sequences, about 32% of them seen only once. The receptor comes from a human donor in good health (CMV status not recorded). Some clones in this sample may be carry-over from other donors' samples. The material sequenced was CD8+ T cells from cultured PBMCs, taken from culture after CMV antigen stimulation. V is TRBV9 and J is TRBJ2-2; D ambiguous. CDR3 residues: CASSTQNTGELFF. CDR3 bases: TGTGCCAGCAGCACTCAGAACACCGGGGAGCTGTTTTTT.